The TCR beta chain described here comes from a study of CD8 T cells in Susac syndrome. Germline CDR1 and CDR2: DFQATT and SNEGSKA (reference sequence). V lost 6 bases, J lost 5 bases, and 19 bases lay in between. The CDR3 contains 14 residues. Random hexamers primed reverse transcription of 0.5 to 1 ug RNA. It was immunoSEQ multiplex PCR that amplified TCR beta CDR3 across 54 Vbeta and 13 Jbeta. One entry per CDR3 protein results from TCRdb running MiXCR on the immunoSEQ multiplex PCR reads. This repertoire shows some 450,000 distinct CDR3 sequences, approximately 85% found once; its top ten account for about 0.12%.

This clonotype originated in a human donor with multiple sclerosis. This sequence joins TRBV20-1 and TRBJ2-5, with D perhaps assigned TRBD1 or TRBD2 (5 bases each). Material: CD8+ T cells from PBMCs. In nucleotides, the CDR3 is TGCAGTGCCACTGGAAGAGAGGGGTGGGAGACCCAGTACTTC. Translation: CSATGREGWETQYF.